A selection of T cell receptor beta chains follows, all from one sample in a study of T cells in localized non-small cell lung cancer. Measured with immunoSEQ multiplex PCR; TCRdb has only the in-frame clones, and not every one. Of tens of thousands of clones listed, roughly 89% are singletons. The specimen was peripheral blood, collected before any cancer treatment. These receptors all stem from a woman aged 40-75 years with stage I lung adenocarcinoma. Both conserved end residues are part of each CDR3. The D gene is left open where the match is weak. Not every row has a clone size; where given, it reads once, few, many or a size class.

V,J,size,D,CDR3,DNA
TRBV5-4,TRBJ1-2,.,TRBD1,CASSPRDSSYGYTF,TGTGCCAGCAGCCCCCGGGACAGTTCTTATGGCTACACCTTC
TRBV27,TRBJ2-3,.,TRBD2,CASIRRGLADTDTQYF,TGTGCCAGCATACGCCGGGGCCTAGCGGACACAGATACGCAGTATTTT
TRBV28,TRBJ1-2,once,.,CASSLRGGGYTF,TGTGCCAGCAGTTTGCGAGGGGGTGGCTACACCTTC
TRBV4-3,TRBJ2-4,.,.,CASSQDRGTWGENIQYF,TGCGCCAGCAGCCAAGATCGCGGGACCTGGGGGGAAAACATTCAGTACTTC
TRBV11-2,TRBJ2-1,few,TRBD2,CASSLRVAGDRNEQFF,TGTGCCAGCAGCTTAAGGGTGGCGGGGGACCGCAATGAGCAGTTCTTC
TRBV21-1,TRBJ2-3,.,.,CASSNLWGFGPAGRSTDTQYF,TGTGCCAGCAGCAATCTTTGGGGATTTGGCCCGGCAGGGCGAAGCACAGATACGCAGTATTTT
TRBV6-5,TRBJ1-1,.,.,CASSYSHMNTEAFF,TGTGCCAGCAGTTACTCACATATGAACACTGAAGCTTTCTTT
TRBV2,TRBJ1-5,.,TRBD1,CASQGAGRDLPQHF,TGTGCCAGCCAGGGGGCCGGGCGGGATCTGCCCCAGCATTTT
TRBV5-6,TRBJ2-5,.,.,CASSPTPFQGLGQETQYF,TGTGCCAGCAGCCCGACCCCATTTCAGGGGTTGGGGCAAGAGACCCAGTACTTC
TRBV19,TRBJ1-5,once,TRBD1,CASSQDRAFYQPQHF,TGTGCCAGTAGTCAGGACAGGGCTTTCTATCAGCCCCAGCATTTT
TRBV9,TRBJ1-2,.,TRBD1,CASSAQGVGGGYTF,TGTGCCAGCAGCGCCCAGGGGGTGGGTGGTGGCTACACCTTC
TRBV28,TRBJ1-4,.,.,CASSWGRDEKLFF,TGTGCCAGCAGTTGGGGACGTGATGAAAAACTGTTTTTT
TRBV7-2,TRBJ1-5,few,.,CASSSQGIGNQPQHF,TGTGCCAGCAGCTCGCAGGGGATAGGCAATCAGCCCCAGCATTTT
TRBV4-1,TRBJ2-2,.,.,CASSRNPRDTGELFF,TGCGCCAGCAGCCGAAACCCCCGGGACACCGGGGAGCTGTTTTTT
TRBV6-6,TRBJ1-2,.,.,CASSYSGYGYTF,TGTGCCAGCAGTTACTCGGGCTATGGCTACACCTTC
TRBV6-5,TRBJ2-5,.,.,CASSDPTGHRAQYF,TGTGCCAGCAGTGACCCGACGGGGCACAGGGCCCAGTACTTC
TRBV28,TRBJ1-1,.,TRBD1,CASSSMVGTGGLNTEAFF,TGTGCCAGCAGTTCAATGGTTGGGACAGGGGGCCTGAACACTGAAGCTTTCTTT
TRBV5-1,TRBJ2-7,.,TRBD1,CASSSYGTGGSYEQYF,TGCGCCAGCAGCTCTTACGGGACAGGGGGCTCCTACGAGCAGTACTTC
TRBV6-5,TRBJ2-3,.,TRBD1,CASTRDRAGDTQYF,TGTGCCAGTACGCGGGACAGGGCGGGAGATACGCAGTATTTT
TRBV5-8,TRBJ1-6,few,TRBD1,CASSPGTGFSPLHF,TGTGCCAGCAGCCCCGGGACAGGGTTTTCACCCCTCCACTTT
TRBV11-3,TRBJ1-1,few,.,CASSLYSTEAFF,TGTGCCAGCAGCTTATACTCAACTGAAGCTTTCTTT
TRBV7-2,TRBJ2-7,once,.,CASTWGGRVSYEQYF,TGTGCCAGCACCTGGGGGGGGCGGGTCTCCTACGAGCAGTACTTC
TRBV5-1,TRBJ2-7,.,.,CASSFLSGQSAEQYF,TGCGCCAGCAGCTTCTTATCGGGACAATCAGCCGAGCAGTACTTC
TRBV2,TRBJ1-2,.,TRBD1,CASSAAVQGANGYTF,TGTGCCAGCAGTGCCGCAGTGCAGGGGGCGAATGGCTACACCTTC
TRBV11-2,TRBJ2-2,.,.,CASSQPKELNTGELFF,TGTGCCAGCAGCCAGCCCAAAGAACTGAACACCGGGGAGCTGTTTTTT
TRBV18,TRBJ1-6,.,.,CASSIQLSSYNSPLHF,TGTGCCAGCTCGATTCAGTTGAGCTCCTATAATTCACCCCTCCACTTT
TRBV19,TRBJ1-4,.,TRBD1,CASSPGQGVATNEKLFF,TGTGCCAGTAGCCCAGGACAGGGAGTCGCAACTAATGAAAAACTGTTTTTT
TRBV7-9,TRBJ2-7,.,.,CASSLASTISYEQYF,TGTGCCAGCAGCTTGGCTTCTACTATCTCCTACGAGCAGTACTTC
TRBV7-6,TRBJ2-5,.,TRBD1,CASSPTGNQETQYF,TGTGCCAGCAGCCCGACAGGGAACCAAGAGACCCAGTACTTC
TRBV4-1,TRBJ2-6,once,.,CASSQGAFSGANVLTF,TGCGCCAGCAGCCAAGGGGCTTTCTCTGGGGCCAACGTCCTGACTTTC
TRBV15,TRBJ1-1,.,TRBD1,CATSSRQGGTEAFF,TGTGCCACCAGCAGTAGACAGGGAGGCACTGAAGCTTTCTTT
TRBV27,TRBJ1-4,.,TRBD1,CASSRGTGEGHEKLFF,TGTGCCAGCAGTCGTGGGACAGGGGAGGGACATGAAAAACTGTTTTTT
TRBV4-3,TRBJ2-1,.,.,CASSPYRDNEQFF,TGCGCCAGCAGCCCATACAGGGACAATGAGCAGTTCTTC